These T cell receptor beta chains were read from a single sample in a study of blood T cells in healthy people across ages. TCRdb used MiXCR to reprocess the 5' RACE reads, holding one entry per CDR3 protein. The sample has 1,500,000 or so distinct CDR3 sequences, roughly 43% seen once. The sequencing input was blood. The origin of the receptors is a young woman in good health. CDR3s include the opening cysteine and the closing phenylalanine or tryptophan. The D gene is left open where the match is weak. The size entry is marked missing in some rows and otherwise reads once, few, many or a size class.

>TRBJ1-2|TRBV25-1|NA|NA
TGTGCCAGCAGTGTTCCAGGGGTCTATGGCTACACCTTC
CASSVPGVYGYTF
>TRBJ2-3|TRBV6-2/TRBV6-3|TRBD2|few
TGTGCCAGCAAAGGCCTTCGTGAACTAGCGAGGACCGATACGCAGTATTTT
CASKGLRELARTDTQYF
>TRBJ2-1|TRBV7-9|TRBD2|NA
TGTGCCAGCAGCTTAAGCGTAGCGGGAGGCCCCTCGGAGCAGTTCTTC
CASSLSVAGGPSEQFF
>TRBJ2-1|TRBV4-2|NA|NA
TGTGCCAGCAGCCAATCGGTCTACAATGAGCAGTTCTTC
CASSQSVYNEQFF
>TRBJ2-3|TRBV6-5|NA|few
TGTGCCAGCGGATTAGGGTTCGGTACAGATACGCAGTATTTT
CASGLGFGTDTQYF
>TRBJ2-1|TRBV20-1|TRBD2|NA
TGCAGTGCTAGGCTCATCTTACTAGCGGGAGATGTAGATGAGCAGTTCTTC
CSARLILLAGDVDEQFF
>TRBJ1-2|TRBV30|TRBD1|few
TGTGCCTGGAGTGTACAAGGACAGGCGGAAGGCTACACCTTC
CAWSVQGQAEGYTF
>TRBJ2-1|TRBV3-1|TRBD1|NA
TGTGCCAGCAGCCAGGGGCAGGGGGCGAGGAATGAGCAGTTCTTC
CASSQGQGARNEQFF
>TRBJ2-3|TRBV12-3/TRBV12-4|NA|few
TGTGCCAGCAGGACCCTACCAGAAATCCCGCAGTATTTT
CASRTLPEIPQYF
>TRBJ2-7|TRBV4-3|TRBD2|few
TGCGCCAGCAGCCAAGCCCAACTAGCGGGAGTTGGCGAGCAGTACTTC
CASSQAQLAGVGEQYF
>TRBJ1-4|TRBV7-9|NA|many
TGTGCCAGCAGCTCGGACAGCGTGAATAATGAAAAACTGTTTTTT
CASSSDSVNNEKLFF
>TRBJ2-7|TRBV29-1|NA|few
TGCAGCGCTAAAAGGACAGTGGGCGGTGAGCAGTACTTC
CSAKRTVGGEQYF
>TRBJ2-1|TRBV29-1|TRBD1|NA
TGCAGCGTTGAAGGACAGGGCATCCAAGAGACCCAGTTCTTC
CSVEGQGIQETQFF
>TRBJ2-1|TRBV7-2|NA|NA
TGTGCCAGCAGCCACGGTCAGGGGCTCAATGAGCAGTTCTTC
CASSHGQGLNEQFF
>TRBJ2-1|TRBV29-1|NA|NA
TGCAGCGTTGAAGATATGGCTAGCGCCGACAATGAGCAGTTCTTC
CSVEDMASADNEQFF